This TCR beta chain derives from a study of blood T cell repertoires in COVID-19. The wider study: From T cells, B-cell-depleted T cells, or PBMCs came the material, which was cDNA or gDNA.

The CDR3 spans 14 residues. V gave up 3 bases and J gave up 4 bases; unmatched junction bases: 1. The V gene's germline CDR1 is MNHEY and CDR2 SMNVEV (reference sequence). This clone qualifies as medium-sized. In the authors' workflow: Estimated nucleated cell counts came from reference gene primer amplification. The table came from immunoSEQ multiplex PCR; TCRdb's copy has only in-frame clones and leaves some out. Clonal size and the V and J genes are those of that table, whereas D and trimming came from the DNA. The table includes 50,000 to 75,000 clones, approximately 84% detected once. The source of this sequence is a man aged 80 or over in a cohort sampled during active COVID-19. V is TRBV27 and J is TRBJ1-1; 11 bases match TRBD1. Sequenced material: peripheral blood. The CDR3 DNA sequence: TGTGCCAGCAGTTTTGGACAGGGGGCCACTGAAGCTTTCTTT. Its protein product is CASSFGQGATEAFF.